This record concerns one TCR beta chain sequence. The antigen is undetermined. The CDR3 spans 11 residues. Germline assignment: CDR1 MNHNS and CDR2 SASEGT. Trimming took off 7 bases at V and 4 bases at J, with 5 bases between the two ends. The data stem from a study of CD8+ T cells in alopecia areata. Study-wide context: At a dose of 5 to 10 mg twice daily, oral tofacitinib was given to treated patients.

Findings and limits, study-wide: Affected scalp, especially in alopecia totalis/universalis, had a higher clonality than normal scalp did.

Extraction of RNA preceded its reverse transcription into cDNA, which served as the sequencing template. The data were produced by immunoSEQ multiplex PCR, yet TCRdb's version contains in-frame clones alone and is incomplete. The data show hundreds of thousands of clones, around three fifths seen once. The chain employs TRBV6-1 and TRBJ2-1; no definite D call. This TCR was sampled from a human donor with alopecia areata. The sample in question was CD4+ T cells sorted from blood, obtained at week 0. Here the CDR3 reads CASTSYNEQFF. CDR3 nucleotide sequence: TGTGCCAGCACCAGTTACAATGAGCAGTTCTTC.